This paragraph covers one TCR beta chain sequence. The target antigen is unknown. CDR3 length equals 15 residues. The germline V gene has CDR1 SGHTA and CDR2 FQGNSA. Unmatched junction bases numbered 6, after V lost 4 bases and J lost 3 bases. The data derive from a study of response to subunit inactivated influenza vaccine. General study results and limits: The authors suggested that few new T cells are recruited per seasonal influenza vaccination.

TCRdb re-called the RT-PCR reads with MiXCR, one entry per CDR3 protein. The data hold roughly 630,000 distinct CDR3 sequences, with 14% observed a single time. This rearrangement joins TRBV7-2 to TRBJ1-5, with TRBD1 matching over 7 bases. This specimen was PBMCs from blood, taken less than 15 days before vaccination. The TCR originated in a man aged 45-60 years who received an inactivated influenza vaccine. This CDR3 is CASSSDRVFNQPQHF. Here the CDR3 DNA reads TGTGCCAGCAGCTCCGACAGGGTGTTCAATCAGCCCCAGCATTTT.